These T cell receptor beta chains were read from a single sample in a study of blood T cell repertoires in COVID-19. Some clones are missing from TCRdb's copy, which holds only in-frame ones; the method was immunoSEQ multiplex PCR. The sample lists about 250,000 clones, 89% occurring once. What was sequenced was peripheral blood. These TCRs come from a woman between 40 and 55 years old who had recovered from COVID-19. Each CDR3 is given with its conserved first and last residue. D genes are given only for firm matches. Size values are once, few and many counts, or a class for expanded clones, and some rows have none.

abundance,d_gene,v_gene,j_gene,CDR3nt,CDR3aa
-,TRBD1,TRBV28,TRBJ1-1,TGTGCCAGCCTTTCACAGGGGGCAGGCCCGGAAGCTTTCTTT,CASLSQGAGPEAFF
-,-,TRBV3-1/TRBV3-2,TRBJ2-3,TGTGCCAGCAGCCCAGTGTGGTCTAGCACAGATACGCAGTATTTT,CASSPVWSSTDTQYF
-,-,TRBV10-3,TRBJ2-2,TGTGCCGGCTCCGGAGGCCCCGAGGGGGAGCTGTTTTTT,CAGSGGPEGELFF
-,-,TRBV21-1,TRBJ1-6,TGTGCCAGCACGTCCAATTCACCCCTCCACTTT,CASTSNSPLHF
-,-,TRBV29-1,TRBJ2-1,TGCAGCGCCAGTAACAATGAGCAGTTCTTC,CSASNNEQFF
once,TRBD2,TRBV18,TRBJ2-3,TGTGCCAGCTCAGTGACTAGCGGTGCAGATACGCAGTATTTT,CASSVTSGADTQYF
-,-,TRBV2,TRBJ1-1,TGTGCCAGCAGTGTCGGCGGCAATGAAGCTTTCTTT,CASSVGGNEAFF
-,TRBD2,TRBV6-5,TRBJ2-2,TGTGCCAGTCAGGCGGGGGTTAACACCGGGGAGCTGTTTTTT,CASQAGVNTGELFF
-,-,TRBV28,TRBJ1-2,TGTGCCAGCACCTTGCACGGGTCTTCGGAAGGCTACACCTTC,CASTLHGSSEGYTF
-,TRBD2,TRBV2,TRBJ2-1,TGTGCCAGCAGCCCGACCCTAGCGGGGGGGCTCAATGAGCAGTTCTTC,CASSPTLAGGLNEQFF
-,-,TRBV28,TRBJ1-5,TGTGCCAGCAGTTTATCGACGATGGGTGGGAGGGTTGGCAATCAGCCCCAGCATTTT,CASSLSTMGGRVGNQPQHF
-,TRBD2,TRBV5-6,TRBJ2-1,TGTGCCAGCAGAAAAAGCGGGGGGCGGAATGAGCAGTTCTTC,CASRKSGGRNEQFF
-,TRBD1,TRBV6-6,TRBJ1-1,TGTGCCAGCAGCTATCCCGGGACAGCGGGAGGAGCTTTCTTT,CASSYPGTAGGAFF
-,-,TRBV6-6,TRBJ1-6,TGTGCCAGCCTCGATAATTCACCCCTCCACTTT,CASLDNSPLHF
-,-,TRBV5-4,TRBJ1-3,TGTGCCAGCAGCTTGGGACCCCGGGGGGCGGGGATCTCTGGAAACACCATATATTTT,CASSLGPRGAGISGNTIYF
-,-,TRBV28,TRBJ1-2,TGTGCCAGCGTAGGTTTCGGGGGATACGGCTACACCTTC,CASVGFGGYGYTF
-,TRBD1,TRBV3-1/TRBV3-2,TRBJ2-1,TGTGCCAGCAGCCAAGCAGGGACAGGGGACAATGAGCAGTTCTTC,CASSQAGTGDNEQFF
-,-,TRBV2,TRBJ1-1,TGTGCCAGCACCCCCACGGAGAAGACTGAAGCTTTCTTT,CASTPTEKTEAFF
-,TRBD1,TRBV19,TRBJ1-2,TGTGCCAGTAGTCCGGGACAGGGGGACTATGGCTACACCTTC,CASSPGQGDYGYTF
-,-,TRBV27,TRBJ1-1,TGTGCCAGCAGCCCACTACGGGGCACTGAAGCTTTCTTT,CASSPLRGTEAFF
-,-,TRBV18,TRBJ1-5,TGTGCCAGCTCACCCTTGGGAGGGGGCAATCAGCCCCAGCATTTT,CASSPLGGGNQPQHF
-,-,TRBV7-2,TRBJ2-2,TGTGCCAGCAGCGACGGGATTTCGTACACCGGGGAGCTGTTTTTT,CASSDGISYTGELFF
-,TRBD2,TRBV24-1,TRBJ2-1,TGTGCCACCAGTTCCAGGACTAGCGGGATTGGTGAGCAGTTCTTC,CATSSRTSGIGEQFF
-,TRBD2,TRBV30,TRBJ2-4,TGTGCCTGGAGTGGAGGAGCGGGGAAAAACATTCAGTACTTC,CAWSGGAGKNIQYF
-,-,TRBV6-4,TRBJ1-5,TGTGCCAGCAGCAGGGAAAGCAATCAGCCCCAGCATTTT,CASSRESNQPQHF
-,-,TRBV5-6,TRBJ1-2,TGTGCCAGCAGCGGCGACTCCTTGCCCGGCTACACCTTC,CASSGDSLPGYTF
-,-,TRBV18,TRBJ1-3,TGTGCCAGCTCCAAGAACACAGGGACTGGAAACACCATATATTTT,CASSKNTGTGNTIYF
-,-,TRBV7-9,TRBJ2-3,TGTGCCAGCAGCTTAGCCCAGGGGAGCACAGATACGCAGTATTTT,CASSLAQGSTDTQYF
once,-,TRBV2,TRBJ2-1,TGTGCCAGCAGTGGTGGGGCGGATTCCTACAATGAGCAGTTCTTC,CASSGGADSYNEQFF
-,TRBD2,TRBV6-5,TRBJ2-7,TGTGCCAGCAGACGACTAGCGTATGACGAGCAGTACTTC,CASRRLAYDEQYF
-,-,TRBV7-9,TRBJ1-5,TGTGCCAGCAGCTCGGACGGAGGGGATCAGCCCCAGCATTTT,CASSSDGGDQPQHF
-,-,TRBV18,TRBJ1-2,TGTGCCAGCTCACCAGCAGTCAGGGATGGCTACACCTTC,CASSPAVRDGYTF